One sample yielded the 3 T cell receptor beta chains listed below, sequenced in a study of shared clonotypes between healthy human individuals. Terminally differentiated effector memory CD45RA+ cells were excluded by CCR7 positive selection of CD45RO-negative cells. Method: immunoSEQ multiplex PCR; TCRdb's copy keeps in-frame clones and lacks some. The data show some 2,100,000 clones, approximately 94% seen once. The specimen was naive CD8+ T cells from PBMCs. These receptors were obtained from a man aged 18 to 29 in good health. Some clones in this sample may be carry-over from other donors' samples.

The chain recombines TRBV10-3 with TRBJ1-6; unclear D gene. V lost 3 bases to trimming and J lost 0 bases, with 9 bases between them. The CDR3 has 16 amino acids. Germline loops: CDR1 ENHRY, CDR2 SYGVKD. CDR3 protein: CAISEPGDSYNSPLHF. DNA of the CDR3: TGTGCCATCAGTGAACCGGGTGACTCCTATAATTCACCCCTCCACTTT.

The J gene is TRBJ2-1, the V gene TRBV4-2; TRBD2 matches at 9 bases. Germline lookup yields CDR1 LGHNA and CDR2 YNFKEQ. The CDR3 is 16 amino acids. V was clipped by 0 bases and J by 4 bases; unmatched bases: 4. The CDR3 protein is CASSQEGAGGYNEQFF. For the CDR3, the DNA is TGTGCCAGCAGCCAAGAAGGAGCGGGAGGATACAATGAGCAGTTCTTC.

The chain links TRBV30 to TRBJ2-5; maybe TRBD1 (5 bases). The CDR3 covers 13 residues. Trimming cost V 0 bases and J 4 bases, with 9 bases left between them. Germline values: CDR1 GTSNPN, CDR2 SVGIG (reference sequence). CDR3 amino acids: CAWSVLRGETQYF. CDR3 nucleotides: TGTGCCTGGAGTGTACTTAGGGGAGAGACCCAGTACTTC.